These 29 T cell receptor beta chains share one sample of origin, sequenced in a study of molecular identifiers for immune sequencing clone quantification. Each CDR3 protein is one row after TCRdb ran MiXCR on the PCR reads. The sample lists 70,000 to 95,000 distinct CDR3 sequences, 15% to 20% seen once, with roughly 0.8% in the top ten. Input material: naive CD8+ T cells from blood, with Jurkat cell RNA spiked in. As for subset: FACS-sorted CD8+CD4-CCR7+CD45RA+ naive T cells. The receptors were sampled from a human donor in good health. Some libraries in this study had Jurkat cell RNA spiked in.

This clonotype was picked up many times. The chain uses TRBV4-3 and TRBJ2-3; D ambiguous. Looked up from germline, CDR1 is LGHNA and CDR2 is YSLEER. CDR3 length: 16 residues. V was cut by 0 bases and J by 0 bases, with 10 bases left in between. CDR3 sequence reads: CASSQDPARSTDTQYF. CDR3 DNA sequence: TGCGCCAGCAGCCAAGATCCGGCGCGCAGCACAGATACGCAGTATTTT.

This clonotype was counted many times. The chain combines TRBV28 with TRBJ2-3, with D possibly matching TRBD2 (5 bases). CDR1 MDHEN and CDR2 SYDVKM come from the germline V gene. CDR3 size: 14 residues. With 6 bases removed from V and 1 base from J, the gap between germline ends came to 11 bases. DNA for the CDR3: TGTGCCAGCAGGGTATATAGCGGCACAGATACGCAGTATTTT. Protein sequence: CASRVYSGTDTQYF. Full variable domain (missing parts from reference TRBV28 and TRBJ2-3): DVKVTQSSRYLVKRTGEKVFLECVQDMDHENMFWYRQDPGLGLRLIYFSYDVKMKEKGDIPEGYSVSREKKERFSLILESASTNQTSMYLCASRVYSGTDTQYFGPGTRLTVL.

This clonotype was seen at least ten times. The V call is TRBV7-8, the J call TRBJ2-3; 10 nucleotides match TRBD2. CDR1 is SGHVS and CDR2 is FQNEAQ in the germline V gene. V shed 6 bases, J shed 8 bases, and the junction held 11 bases outside the gene matches. The CDR3 totals 15 residues. The CDR3 DNA follows: TGTGCCAGCAGGGCTCTAGCGGGGGCGTTGGTTACGCAGTATTTT. This encodes CASRALAGALVTQYF. The full variable domain, with the rest looked up from reference TRBV7-8 and TRBJ2-3, is GAGVSQSPRYKVAKRGQDVALRCDPISGHVSLFWYQQALGQGPEFLTYFQNEAQLDKSGLPSDRFFAERPEGSVSTLKIQRTQQEDSAVYLCASRALAGALVTQYFGPGTRLTVL.

This clonotype has ten or more counts. Germline and junction disagree at one end, which may indicate a read error. The chain combines TRBV28 with TRBJ1-6, with 11 positions matching TRBD1. Germline lookup yields CDR1 MDHEN and CDR2 SYDVKM. The CDR3 runs to 18 residues. CDR3 nucleotide sequence: TGTGCCAGCACTTTAAGGGGCTCCTGGACAGGGGGCAATTCACCCCTCCACTTT. It is translated as CASTLRGSWTGGNSPLHF.

This clonotype was seen many times. The chain joins TRBV19 to TRBJ2-7; TRBD1 agrees at 9 bases. Germline V gene data show CDR1 as LNHDA and CDR2 as SQIVND (reference sequence). This CDR3 has 14 residues. With V trimmed by 4 bases and J by 3 bases, 4 bases remained unmatched. CDR3 in amino acids: CASSTPTGGYEQYF. The CDR3 DNA reads as TGTGCCAGTAGTACCCCGACAGGGGGCTACGAGCAGTACTTC.

This clonotype was detected ten times or more. The chain uses TRBV27 and TRBJ1-6; 9 positions match TRBD1. V lost 7 bases and J lost 6; bases outside the gene matches: 10. Germline loops: CDR1 MNHEY, CDR2 SMNVEV (reference sequence). The CDR3 has 16 residues. CDR3 residues: CASMGPGTGINSPLHF. In DNA, the CDR3 is TGTGCCAGCATGGGCCCCGGGACAGGGATTAATTCACCCCTCCACTTT.

This clonotype was detected ten times or more. The rearrangement joins TRBV10-2 to TRBJ2-7, with 10 bases identical to TRBD1. V was pared by 9 bases and J by 5 bases, with 7 bases of the junction left unmatched. The CDR3 loop spans 13 amino acids. Looked up from germline, CDR1 is WSHSY and CDR2 is SAAADI. CDR3 nucleotide sequence: TGCGCCAGTCTCCGGGACAGGGGCGACGAGCAGTACTTC. Amino acid sequence: CASLRDRGDEQYF.

There are many counts of this clonotype. Here the CDR3 reads CASSTSVQGYYEQYF. CDR3 in DNA: TGTGCCAGTAGTACATCGGTACAGGGCTACTACGAGCAGTACTTC. The chain employs TRBV19 and TRBJ2-7; D possibly corresponds to TRBD1 (6 bases). The germline V gene encodes CDR1 LNHDA and CDR2 SQIVND (reference sequence). The CDR3 runs 15 residues. Trimming took 4 bases from V and 3 from J, leaving 16 bases between them.

The chain combines TRBV19 with TRBJ2-3, with 9 bases lining up with TRBD1. In germline, CDR1 is LNHDA, CDR2 SQIVND (reference sequence). After removal of 5 bases from V and 3 bases from J, the junction contained 6 bases not matched to a gene. CDR3 length: 15 residues. The CDR3 sequence: CASSATGGKTDTQYF. DNA of the CDR3: TGTGCCAGTAGTGCCACAGGGGGCAAGACAGATACGCAGTATTTT. The full variable domain, its missing parts supplied by reference TRBV19 and TRBJ2-3, is DGGITQSPKYLFRKEGQNVTLSCEQNLNHDAMYWYRQDPGQGLRLIYYSQIVNDFQKGDIAEGYSVSREKKESFPLTVTSAQKNPTAFYLCASSATGGKTDTQYFGPGTRLTVL.

The table lists this clonotype with many counts. The V call is TRBV28, the J call TRBJ2-7, with D perhaps matching TRBD1 (6 bases). Per germline, CDR1 MDHEN and CDR2 SYDVKM. CDR3 size: 15 residues. V was shortened by 3 bases and J by 3 bases, with 15 bases between the two germline ends. CDR3 coding DNA: TGTGCCAGCAGTTTCAAGGGGTTAGGGGGCTACGAGCAGTACTTC. Protein sequence: CASSFKGLGGYEQYF.

This clonotype came up many times. The V and J genes are TRBV6-5 and TRBJ2-5, with 7 bases lining up with TRBD1. This CDR3 comprises 13 residues. The germline V gene encodes CDR1 MNHEY and CDR2 SVGAGI. Losses at the gene ends were 5 bases for V and 2 bases for J; bases not matched to a gene: 2. The CDR3 region has the DNA TGTGCCAGCAGTACAGGGGAACAAGAGACCCAGTACTTC. It specifies CASSTGEQETQYF.

The table lists this clonotype with many counts. This CDR3 reads CASSLGTGFDTQYF. For the CDR3, the DNA is TGTGCCAGCAGCTTGGGGACAGGGTTCGATACGCAGTATTTT. The J gene is TRBJ2-3, the V gene TRBV11-2; 9 nucleotides line up with TRBD1. This CDR3 contains 14 residues. The germline V gene encodes CDR1 SGHAT and CDR2 FQNNGV. V dropped 3 bases and J dropped 6; count of bases not matched to a gene: 4.

There are many counts of this clonotype. This chain uses TRBV6-2 or TRBV6-3 with TRBJ2-7, with a weak D call TRBD2 (6 bases). Germline V lookup: CDR1 MNHEY, CDR2 SVGEGT. V was pared by 2 bases and J by 4 bases, with 12 bases between. The CDR3 has 14 residues. CDR3 DNA: TGTGCCAGCAGTTACGGGCAGGGAGGTTACGAGCAGTACTTC. Amino acids: CASSYGQGGYEQYF.

This clonotype occurred many times. The V and J genes are TRBV29-1 and TRBJ1-1; TRBD1 is a possible D gene (5 bases). Between the trimmed V and J ends, which lost 5 bases and 0 bases, there was a span of 10 bases. The germline CDR1 and CDR2 sequences are SQVTM and ANQGSEA. This CDR3 has 13 residues. The CDR3 DNA sequence: TGCAGCGTTACGACAGAGATGAACACTGAAGCTTTCTTT. Its protein is CSVTTEMNTEAFF.

In its sample, this clonotype was seen many times. This CDR3 reads CASSVGGGELFF. The CDR3 DNA reads as TGTGCCAGCAGCGTAGGAGGCGGGGAGCTGTTTTTT. The chain carries TRBV9 and TRBJ2-2; D unresolved. The germline V and J ends were trimmed by 0 bases and 7 bases, with 4 bases remaining between them. Germline lookup yields CDR1 SGDLS and CDR2 YYNGEE. There are 12 residues in the CDR3.

This clonotype was picked up many times. The chain combines TRBV30 with TRBJ2-1, with D possibly being TRBD1 (6 bases). This CDR3 spans 15 amino acids. With 5 bases removed from V and 0 bases from J, the gap between germline ends came to 14 bases. Germline V gene data show CDR1 as GTSNPN and CDR2 as SVGIG (reference sequence). This CDR3 reads CAWQQGQSSYNEQFF. CDR3 bases: TGTGCCTGGCAGCAGGGGCAGAGCTCCTACAATGAGCAGTTCTTC.

Note on this clonotype: This may stem from a read error, because a much larger clone lies one nucleotide away. This chain links TRBV20-1 with TRBJ2-2; D is undetermined. CDR1 is DFQATT, CDR2 SNEGSKA, per germline (reference sequence). CDR3 length: 15 residues. The chain's CDR3 is CSAERLHVNIGELFF. The CDR3, as DNA: TGCAGTGCGGAAAGACTCCACGTAAACATCGGGGAGCTGTTTTTT.

In its sample, this clonotype was seen many times. The chain employs TRBV19 and TRBJ2-5; D possibly corresponds to TRBD2 (5 bases). Trimming cost V 5 bases and J 5 bases, with 18 bases left between them. This CDR3 comprises 15 residues. Germline V gene data show CDR1 as LNHDA and CDR2 as SQIVND (reference sequence). CDR3 amino acids: CASSLLVGRVETQYF. The CDR3 bases are TGTGCCAGTAGTTTACTAGTGGGAAGGGTCGAGACCCAGTACTTC.

This clonotype was recorded many times. This rearrangement joins TRBV12-3 or TRBV12-4 to TRBJ2-1, with D possibly matching TRBD2 (7 bases). CDR3 size: 15 residues. V was shortened by 5 bases and J by 0 bases, with 11 bases between the two germline ends. Written as DNA, the CDR3 is TGTGCCAGCAGTGGCGGGGGCAGCTCCTACAATGAGCAGTTCTTC. Translated: CASSGGGSSYNEQFF.

This clonotype was seen many times. V is TRBV12-3 or TRBV12-4 and J is TRBJ1-1; no clear D gene. The CDR3 has 15 amino acids. V was cut by 6 bases and J by 4 bases, with 18 bases left in between. This CDR3 is CASSLTVGSSTEAFF. The CDR3 DNA is TGTGCCAGCAGCCTCACGGTCGGCTCATCCACTGAAGCTTTCTTT.

This clonotype was detected ten times or more. The chain employs TRBV4-1 and TRBJ2-7; either TRBD1 or TRBD2 may fit D (6 bases each). The CDR3 totals 14 residues. Germline CDR1 MGHRA, CDR2 YSYEKL. Trimming cost V 3 bases and J 2 bases, with 11 bases left between them. CDR3 nucleotide sequence: TGCGCCAGCAGCCATACAGGGAGGACCTACGAGCAGTACTTC. It yields the protein CASSHTGRTYEQYF.

This clonotype was counted many times. The genes are TRBV27 and TRBJ2-1, with D possibly TRBD2 on 6 matching bases. Germline V CDR1 and CDR2: MNHEY, SMNVEV (reference sequence). Trimming removed 8 bases at V and 8 bases at J, with 13 bases between. CDR3 length equals 12 residues. In DNA form, the CDR3 reads TGTGCCAGCCGGGGACTTTCATATGAGCAGTTCTTC. Translation: CASRGLSYEQFF.

This clonotype appeared many times. The rearrangement uses TRBV3-1 and TRBJ2-1; no reliable D call. The length of the CDR3 is 12 residues. V was clipped by 3 bases and J by 7 bases, with 7 bases between them. Per germline, CDR1 LGHDT and CDR2 YNNKEL (reference sequence). The CDR3 region has the DNA TGTGCCAGCAGCCAGCTTCAAAATGAGCAGTTCTTC. It encodes CASSQLQNEQFF.

This clonotype was recorded at least ten times. A much more abundant neighbour one base away suggests this may be a read error. The V call is TRBV4-3, the J call TRBJ1-3, with D unclear. The CDR3 length is 17 residues. Germline lookup yields CDR1 LGHNA and CDR2 YSLEER. CDR3 in DNA: TGCGCCAGCAGCCAAGATCGCGGCAACCATCCTGGAAACACCACATATTTT. This encodes CASSQDRGNHPGNTTYF.

The table lists this clonotype with many counts. V usage is TRBV6-5 and J usage is TRBJ2-3; 8 bases map to TRBD1. The trim removed 7 bases at V and 1 base at J, leaving 7 bases unmatched. The CDR3 sequence is 15 residues long. CDR1 is MNHEY and CDR2 is SVGAGI in the germline V gene. The CDR3, as DNA: TGTGCCAGCATTAGGGGCAGGGGGCGCACAGATACGCAGTATTTT. Translated: CASIRGRGRTDTQYF.

In this sample, this clonotype turned up many times. The chain joins TRBV13 to TRBJ2-5; maybe TRBD1 (5 bases). CDR3 length: 13 residues. CDR1 is PRHDT, CDR2 FYEKMQ, per germline (reference sequence). Trimming removed 5 bases at V and 2 bases at J, with 9 bases between. CDR3 sequence (DNA): TGTGCCAGCAGCCCAGGGAATCAAGAGACCCAGTACTTC. This translates into CASSPGNQETQYF. Combining the CDR3 with reference TRBV13 and TRBJ2-5 gives the whole variable domain AAGVIQSPRHLIKEKRETATLKCYPIPRHDTVYWYQQGPGQDPQFLISFYEKMQSDKGSIPDRFSAQQFSDYHSELNMSSLELGDSALYFCASSPGNQETQYFGPGTRLLVL.

This clonotype was detected many times. The CDR3 reads CASSSRQTGELFF. CDR3 DNA sequence: TGTGCCAGCAGTTCACGACAGACCGGGGAGCTGTTTTTT. The chain uses TRBV27 and TRBJ2-2, with D perhaps TRBD1 (5 bases). The ends were cut back, 4 bases at V and 5 bases at J, with 8 bases in the middle. Germline V gene sequence: CDR1 MNHEY, CDR2 SMNVEV (reference sequence). CDR3 length: 13 amino acids.

This clonotype came up many times. V usage is TRBV14 and J usage is TRBJ2-3; D is unresolved. This CDR3 comprises 16 residues. V lost 0 bases and J lost 1, with 11 bases in between. CDR1 is SGHDN, CDR2 FVKESK, per germline. CDR3 in DNA: TGTGCCAGCAGCCAAGATCCGGATGGGGGCACAGATACGCAGTATTTT. The encoded protein is CASSQDPDGGTDTQYF.

This clonotype was detected many times. The chain uses TRBV11-2 and TRBJ1-1, with D hard to call. CDR3 size: 13 residues. Germline V gene sequence: CDR1 SGHAT, CDR2 FQNNGV. Deletions cut 5 bases from V and 4 bases from J, with 11 bases between. DNA for the CDR3: TGTGCCAGCAGCCCCCACGGTACCACTGAAGCTTTCTTT. Encoded protein: CASSPHGTTEAFF.